The rows below give T cell receptor beta chains drawn from one sample of a study of T cells in Graves' hyperthyroidism and ophthalmopathy. Each CDR3 protein is one row after TCRdb ran MiXCR on the multiplex PCR reads. The sample yields just over 550,000 distinct CDR3 sequences, roughly 50% seen once. The sequenced sample consisted of peripheral blood or thyroid tissue (not recorded which). Source of these receptors: a woman between 18 and 29 years old with Graves' hyperthyroidism. Both conserved end residues are part of each CDR3. Fields, in order: V gene, J gene, CDR3 protein.

>TRBV5-1|TRBJ1-4
CASTSGGRNEKLFF
>TRBV7-9|TRBJ2-7
CASKGDRSSYEQYF
>TRBV10-1|TRBJ2-5
CASSESTTSFQETQYF
>TRBV29-1|TRBJ1-5
CSSTPPAGQGETQHF
>TRBV10-1|TRBJ1-1
CASPWTDTSEAFF
>TRBV19|TRBJ1-1
CASPGEPRGTEAFF
>TRBV10-3|TRBJ2-6
CVSARDRAGANVLTF
>TRBV7-8|TRBJ1-5
CASSFIGGSQPQHF
>TRBV9|TRBJ1-4
CASSVGLWGGTEKLFF
>TRBV25-1|TRBJ1-1
CASSAQPGQGPFRTLNTEAFF
>TRBV5-1|TRBJ1-4
CASSSGQHSTNEKLFF
>TRBV24-1|TRBJ1-1
CATSERGAEAFF
>TRBV7-3|TRBJ1-1
CASSGRGEAFF
>TRBV16|TRBJ1-2
CASSPSGDGYTF
>TRBV7-3|TRBJ1-2
CASSPGLAVGSYTF
>TRBV9|TRBJ1-2
CASSVRTGSGGYTF
>TRBV29-1|TRBJ1-5
CSVANSNQPQHF
>TRBV10-3|TRBJ2-5
CASSPGPRWETQYF
>TRBV27|TRBJ1-1
CASTTTGTGNTEAFF
>TRBV7-9|TRBJ2-2
CASSQVPGVNTGELFF
>TRBV6-4|TRBJ1-3
CASSHRANSGNTIYF
>TRBV7-6|TRBJ2-5
CASSRTGGGETQYF
>TRBV5-1|TRBJ1-5
CASRIGAAPRTF
>TRBV29-1|TRBJ2-5
CSVEGDYQETQYF
>TRBV10-3|TRBJ2-7
CASRGGQGGIVQYF
>TRBV7-9|TRBJ2-5
CASMRALHTYF
>TRBV11-2|TRBJ2-5
CASTTLDRGYQETQYF
>TRBV2|TRBJ2-5
CVSRYKAGGPQETQYF
>TRBV29-1|TRBJ1-2
CSVEAGSYGYTF
>TRBV24-1|TRBJ2-6
CATSARRSGANVLTF
>TRBV29-1|TRBJ1-2
CSGATTTNYGYTF
>TRBV7-6|TRBJ2-7
CASSLGVSRSLAAAPQAYEQYF
>TRBV7-8|TRBJ2-7
CASSFAGASSYEQYF
>TRBV9|TRBJ1-2
CASSVGPAANYGYTF
>TRBV15|TRBJ2-7
CATSPRGQRATYEQYF
>TRBV5-1|TRBJ2-2
CASSLVVETGELFF
>TRBV7-2|TRBJ1-1
CASSRPLRGFFPEAFF
>TRBV11-2|TRBJ1-3
CASSLVKGSGAGNTIYF
>TRBV9|TRBJ2-6
CASSGGIGSGANVLTF
>TRBV20-1|TRBJ2-6
CSARFGLAGSSGANVLTF
>TRBV10-3|TRBJ1-6
CAISEEPNSPLHF
>TRBV7-9|TRBJ2-7
CASSPRTSGYEQYF
>TRBV20-1|TRBJ1-1
CSACETNAEAFF
>TRBV12-3/TRBV12-4|TRBJ1-5
CASSFGHRSNQPQHF
>TRBV10-2|TRBJ1-6
CASSQQGLDASPLHF
>TRBV5-1|TRBJ2-7
CASSRTRGLEPYEQYF
>TRBV15|TRBJ1-3
CATSRYRGSNYGYTIYF
>TRBV7-2|TRBJ2-5
CASSRGQNQETQYF
>TRBV25-1|TRBJ1-5
CASSDRGFNQPQHF
>TRBV25-1|TRBJ2-7
CASSRTVGRSYEQYF
>TRBV14|TRBJ2-5
CASSQEVRQETQYF
>TRBV7-2|TRBJ2-3
CASQTGFSTDTQYF
>TRBV7-4|TRBJ2-7
CASRSSGGSYEQYF
>TRBV29-1|TRBJ2-7
CSVEDRGFPYEQYF
>TRBV7-2|TRBJ1-5
CASSLRTGGQPQHF
>TRBV12-3/TRBV12-4|TRBJ2-7
CASSLREGDEQYF
>TRBV9|TRBJ1-3
CASTSGRSSGNTIYF